This T cell receptor (beta chain) comes out of a study of blood T cell repertoires in COVID-19. Across the whole study: Italy, Spain and the United States were the sources of the convalescent and acute COVID-19 samples. T cells, B-cell-depleted T cells, or PBMCs supplied cDNA or gDNA.

Germline CDR1 is SGHRS and CDR2 is YFSETQ. The V end was cut by 2 bases, the J end by 2 bases, with 7 bases between. The CDR3 extends over 13 amino acids. In the original workflow: Reference gene primer amplification gave estimated nucleated cell counts. The table came from immunoSEQ multiplex PCR; TCRdb's copy has only in-frame clones and leaves some out. That table is the source of V, J and clone size, and D and trimming were worked out from the DNA. The data contain about 280,000 clones, approximately 85% of them singletons. Comments on this clone: Other DNA sequences in this specimen translate into the identical CDR3.

The sequenced material came from peripheral blood. The chain recombines TRBV5-1 with TRBJ1-2, with D perhaps TRBD1 (5 bases). The receptor comes from a man over 45 with active or convalescent COVID-19. The CDR3, as DNA: TGCGCCAGCAGCTTAGACAGCAACTATGGCTACACCTTC. It codes for CASSLDSNYGYTF.